This TCR beta chain was captured by sequencing in a study of cytomegalovirus exposure and HLA in healthy donors. Study-wide results and caveats: CMV antigen specificity was confirmed in vitro for a few CMV-associated chains. The classifier was said to identify cytomegalovirus status with high specificity and sensitivity. The investigators catalogued 160 or so TCR beta chains as cytomegalovirus-associated.

TCRdb's copy holds only in-frame clones and misses some; the assay was immunoSEQ multiplex PCR. The table shows 110,000 to 150,000 clones, with roughly 92% occurring only once. There are 15 residues in the CDR3. The V end lost 0 bases, the J end lost 2 bases, and 10 bases lay between the germline ends. Germline assignment: CDR1 MNHEY and CDR2 SMNVEV (reference sequence). About this clone: The antigen is unknown.

The donors formed part of the approximately 110-subject validation cohort, distinct from the roughly 700-subject first cohort. This clonotype originated in a man aged 18 to 29 in good health and CMV-seronegative. This chain joins TRBV27 and TRBJ1-2; the D is unclear. The sample taken for sequencing was PBMCs. In DNA, the CDR3 is TGTGCCAGCAGTTTATCGGCAGATACCAACTATGGCTACACCTTC. Encoded protein: CASSLSADTNYGYTF.